This note documents a single T cell receptor (beta chain) sequence. The sample is drawn from a study of OX40 agonist ivuxolimab in advanced cancers. CDR3 size: 15 residues. Germline assignment: CDR1 SGHRS and CDR2 YFSETQ. V dropped 1 base and J dropped 4 bases, with 11 bases sitting between them. Repertoires were generated with immunoSEQ multiplex PCR, while TCRdb's copy carries only in-frame clones and drops some. This table holds around 76,000 clones, around 84% found once. V gene TRBV5-1 combines with J gene TRBJ2-2; D tentatively fits TRBD1 or TRBD2 (5 bases each). The sequenced sample was CD4+ or CD8+ T cells sorted from blood, obtained in a trial of the OX40 agonist ivuxolimab. The receptor's source is an adult with an advanced solid tumor such as melanoma, head and neck, liver or kidney cancer. The CDR3 coding sequence is TGCGCCAGCAGCTTGAGAGGGGATGGCACCGGGGAGCTGTTTTTT. This encodes CASSLRGDGTGELFF.